This section outlines one TCR beta chain sequence together with its context. No antigen is known for it. The data belong to a study of Graves' ophthalmopathy and Graves' hyperthyroidism. About the research overall: Ahead of any treatment, peripheral blood was obtained at the initial diagnosis. Findings of the study overall: Most thyroid-expanded clonotypes exceeding 0.001 frequency were also found in blood. Stable hyperthyroidism and ophthalmopathy were told apart by a 13-signature model, which achieved 85% to 90% sensitivity and just over 80% specificity. Predictions made by the model for ophthalmopathy progression reached 70.59% sensitivity and around 72% specificity.

From RNA, the CDR3 regions of TCR beta chains were amplified and sequenced. The workflow started with a first-round RT-PCR run with HTBI primers and then moved on to a second-round multiplex PCR. In TCRdb, the multiplex PCR reads were re-called with MiXCR into one record per CDR3 protein. Among 200,000 to 250,000 distinct CDR3 sequences listed, 20% to 25% were seen once. Sequenced sample: peripheral blood. The TCR comes from a woman between 45 and 60 years old with Graves' ophthalmopathy.

CDR3 sequence (DNA): TGTGCCAGCAGTTTATTCGGTCGGGCCGGCGGGAATTCACCCCTCCACTTT. As protein: CASSLFGRAGGNSPLHF. The chain joins TRBV28 to TRBJ1-6; D gene unclear. Germline V lookup: CDR1 MDHEN, CDR2 SYDVKM. The CDR3 spans 17 residues. Deletions cut 1 base from V and 7 bases from J, with 17 bases between.